The following is a TCR beta chain sequence with its context. The data were taken from a study of CD8+CD57+ T cells in acquired aplastic anemia. Study-wide context: Sorted CD4+ and CD8+ cells yielded around 3.2 ug of DNA on average.

The template used for profiling TCR beta VDJ and CDR3 was genomic DNA. One entry per CDR3 protein results from TCRdb running MiXCR on the reads. The profile covers 150,000 to 200,000 distinct CDR3 sequences, with more than 45% appearing a single time and 0.85% to 1.3% taken by the ten largest. The V end lost 6 bases, the J end lost 2 bases, and 20 bases lay between the germline ends. The germline CDR1 and CDR2 sequences are LGHNT and FRNRAP. The CDR3 totals 16 residues. The patients chosen for sequencing had shown expansion of CD8+CD57+ cells (detected by flow cytometry). Blood samples were obtained from patients who had received no prior therapy.

The clonotype comes from a human donor with aplastic anemia. The V gene is TRBV12-5, the J gene TRBJ2-7; D possibly matches TRBD1 or TRBD2 (5 bases each). Sequencing was done on a sample of sorted CD4+, CD8+, or CD8+CD57+ T cells (not recorded which) from PBMCs. CDR3 bases: TGTGCTAGTGGAGCCCCCCGGGACGGTGGGACCTACGAGCAGTACTTC. It yields the protein CASGAPRDGGTYEQYF.